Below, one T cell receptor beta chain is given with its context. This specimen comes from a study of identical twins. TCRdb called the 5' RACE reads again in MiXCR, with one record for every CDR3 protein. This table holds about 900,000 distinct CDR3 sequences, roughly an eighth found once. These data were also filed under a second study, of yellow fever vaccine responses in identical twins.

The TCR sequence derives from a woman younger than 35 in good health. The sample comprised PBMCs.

CDR3 in DNA: TGCGCCAGCAGCTTCGGGGTCTCAGCTGAAGCTTTCTTT. Protein: CASSFGVSAEAFF. The V gene is TRBV5-1, the J gene TRBJ1-1; D unclear. The V gene lost 2 bases and the J gene lost 6 bases, with 11 bases spanning the gap. This CDR3 contains 13 residues. CDR1 SGHRS and CDR2 YFSETQ come from the germline V gene.